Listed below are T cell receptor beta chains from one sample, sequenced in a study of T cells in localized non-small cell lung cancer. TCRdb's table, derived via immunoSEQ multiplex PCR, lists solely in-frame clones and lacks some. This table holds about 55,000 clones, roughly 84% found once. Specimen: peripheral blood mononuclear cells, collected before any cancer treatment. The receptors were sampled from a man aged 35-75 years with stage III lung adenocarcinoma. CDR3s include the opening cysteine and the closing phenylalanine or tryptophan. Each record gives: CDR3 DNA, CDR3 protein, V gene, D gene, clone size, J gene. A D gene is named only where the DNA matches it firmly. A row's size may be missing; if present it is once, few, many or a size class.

DNA: TGTGCCAGCAGTTCGACTAGCGGGGGGCCGGAGCTGTTTTTT
CDR3: CASSSTSGGPELFF
V: TRBV27
D: TRBD2
size: -
J: TRBJ2-2

DNA: TGCGCCAGCAGCTTGGGGGGCCTGCAGAGGGGCACTGAAGCTTTCTTT
CDR3: CASSLGGLQRGTEAFF
V: TRBV5-1
D: -
size: -
J: TRBJ1-1

DNA: TGCGCCAGCAGCCAACTGACAGGGGACGGTACGCAGTATTTT
CDR3: CASSQLTGDGTQYF
V: TRBV4-3
D: TRBD1
size: once
J: TRBJ2-3

DNA: TGTGCCAGCAGCGTAGCGGCCGGGAGGATGAACACTGAAGCTTTCTTT
CDR3: CASSVAAGRMNTEAFF
V: TRBV9
D: -
size: once
J: TRBJ1-1

DNA: TGCGCCAGCAGCTTGGATACAGTCTACGAGCAGTACTTC
CDR3: CASSLDTVYEQYF
V: TRBV5-1
D: -
size: -
J: TRBJ2-7

DNA: TGTGCCAGCACCGGGGGGGTAGGTAATTCACCCCTCCACTTT
CDR3: CASTGGVGNSPLHF
V: TRBV6-1
D: -
size: -
J: TRBJ1-6

DNA: TGTGCCAGCAGCTTGGGGCAGGGGCCGTCCTACGAGCAGTACTTC
CDR3: CASSLGQGPSYEQYF
V: TRBV7-7
D: -
size: -
J: TRBJ2-7

DNA: TGCGCCAGCAGCCAAGAAGTTGGTACCTACGAGCAGTACTTC
CDR3: CASSQEVGTYEQYF
V: TRBV4-1
D: -
size: -
J: TRBJ2-7

DNA: TGTGCCAGTTTTACTAGCGGGCCTTCCTACGAGCAGTACTTC
CDR3: CASFTSGPSYEQYF
V: TRBV2
D: TRBD2
size: -
J: TRBJ2-7

DNA: TGTGCCTGGAGTGTCCACCGCCCAGGGACTGAAGCTTTCTTT
CDR3: CAWSVHRPGTEAFF
V: TRBV30
D: -
size: -
J: TRBJ1-1

DNA: TGTGCCAGCAGCTTAGGACAGGACTATGGCTACACCTTC
CDR3: CASSLGQDYGYTF
V: TRBV7-9
D: -
size: -
J: TRBJ1-2

DNA: TGTGCCAGCAGTGAAGGGTGGGGGACCGAGCAGTTCTTC
CDR3: CASSEGWGTEQFF
V: TRBV6-1
D: -
size: once
J: TRBJ2-1

DNA: TGTGCCAGCAGTTCCTTCGGGGGGTTGGGTTCACCCCTCCACTTT
CDR3: CASSSFGGLGSPLHF
V: TRBV6-5
D: -
size: -
J: TRBJ1-6

DNA: TGTGCCAGCAGCCGAAGCCCGGACGTAGCCAATGAGCAGTTCTTC
CDR3: CASSRSPDVANEQFF
V: TRBV7-2
D: -
size: -
J: TRBJ2-1

DNA: TGTGCCAGCAGCTTGAAGGGCGGGAGCGGCACCGGGGAGCTGTTTTTT
CDR3: CASSLKGGSGTGELFF
V: TRBV5-5
D: TRBD2
size: -
J: TRBJ2-2

DNA: TGTGCCAGCAGCTTGGGGGTTCTACCAGGAAACACCATATATTTT
CDR3: CASSLGVLPGNTIYF
V: TRBV5-6
D: -
size: once
J: TRBJ1-3

DNA: TGTGCTAGTGGTTTGCCGGGACTAAGGGCCCCTGAAGCTTTCTTT
CDR3: CASGLPGLRAPEAFF
V: TRBV12-5
D: -
size: -
J: TRBJ1-1

DNA: TGTGCCATCAGTGCGCAACCCGTACAGGGAATAGGGGAGACCCAGTACTTC
CDR3: CAISAQPVQGIGETQYF
V: TRBV10-3
D: -
size: -
J: TRBJ2-5

DNA: TGTGCCACCTGGTCCGGGGAGCTGTTTTTT
CDR3: CATWSGELFF
V: TRBV27
D: -
size: -
J: TRBJ2-2